This T cell receptor (beta chain) was sequenced in a study of CD4 T cells in relation to SARS-CoV-2 and coronaviruses. At the level of the study: TCR beta CDR3s were sequenced after roughly ten-day antigen culture of PBMCs. Shared crossreactive spike epitopes were mapped to their HLA restriction.

There are 15 residues in the CDR3. With 1 base clipped from V and 3 bases from J, the junction kept 5 bases outside the gene matches. The V gene's germline CDR1 is SGHRS and CDR2 YFSETQ. As concerns this clone: What it recognizes is unknown.

Naive and memory CD4+ T cells were separated from cryopreserved PBMCs. The assay was immunoSEQ multiplex PCR, and TCRdb's table has in-frame clones only and misses some. Of about 36,000 clones in the sample, over 70% were seen once. The sequenced sample was memory CD4+ T cells from PBMCs, cultured in vitro. This TCR came from an adult with COVID-19. The chain has TRBV5-1 and TRBJ2-5, with 8 bases that match TRBD2. The CDR3 sequence: CASSLSVGREETQYF. For the CDR3, the DNA is TGCGCCAGCAGCTTGTCAGTCGGGAGGGAAGAGACCCAGTACTTC.